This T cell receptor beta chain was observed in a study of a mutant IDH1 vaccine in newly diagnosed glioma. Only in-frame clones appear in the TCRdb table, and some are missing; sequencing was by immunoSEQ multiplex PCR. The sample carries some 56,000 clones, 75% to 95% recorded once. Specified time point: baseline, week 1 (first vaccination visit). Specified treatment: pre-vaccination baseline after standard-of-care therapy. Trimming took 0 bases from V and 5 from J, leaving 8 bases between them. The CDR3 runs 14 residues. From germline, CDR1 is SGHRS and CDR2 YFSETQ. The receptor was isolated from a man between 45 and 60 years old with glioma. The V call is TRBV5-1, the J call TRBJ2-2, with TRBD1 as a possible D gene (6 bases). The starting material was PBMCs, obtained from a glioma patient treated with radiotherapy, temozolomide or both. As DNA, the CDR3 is TGCGCCAGCAGCTTGGAACAGGGAACCGGGGAGCTGTTTTTT. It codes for CASSLEQGTGELFF. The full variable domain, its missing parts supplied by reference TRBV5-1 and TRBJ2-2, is KAGVTQTPRYLIKTRGQQVTLSCSPISGHRSVSWYQQTPGQGLQFLFEYFSETQRNKGNFPGRFSGRQFSNSRSEMNVSTLELGDSALYLCASSLEQGTGELFFGEGSRLTVL.